This TCR beta chain is drawn from a study of human T cells and chemical hapten exposure. Comments on this clonotype: What it recognizes is unknown. Since a much larger clone is just one base distant, this may be a read error.

Points from the study as a whole: Having alopecia, the donors may differ immunologically from healthy people.

Described time point: pre-sensitization, week 0. The treatment: therapeutic diphenylcyclopropenone sensitization with weekly scalp DPC. Trimming removed 3 bases from V and 4 bases from J, with 11 bases in between. Germline V gene sequence: CDR1 SGHNT, CDR2 YYREEE (reference sequence). This CDR3 is built from 14 residues. The library tagged individual cDNA molecules with unique molecular identifiers. TCRdb used MiXCR to reprocess the RACE reads, holding one entry per CDR3 protein. The sample comprises some 300,000 distinct CDR3 sequences, 4.5% to 7% of which are singletons, and about 8.2% rests with the top ten.

The sample consisted of whole blood, taken in connection with sensitization to the hapten diphenylcyclopropenone (DPC). The chain has TRBV5-4 and TRBJ2-1; weak D call: TRBD2 (5 bases). The clonotype was recovered from a woman aged 18-35 years with alopecia areata. Some clones in this sample may be carry-over from other donors' samples. CDR3 sequence reads: CASSSGIEYNEQFF. The CDR3 DNA sequence: TGTGCCAGCAGCTCCGGGATAGAATACAATGAGCAGTTCTTC.